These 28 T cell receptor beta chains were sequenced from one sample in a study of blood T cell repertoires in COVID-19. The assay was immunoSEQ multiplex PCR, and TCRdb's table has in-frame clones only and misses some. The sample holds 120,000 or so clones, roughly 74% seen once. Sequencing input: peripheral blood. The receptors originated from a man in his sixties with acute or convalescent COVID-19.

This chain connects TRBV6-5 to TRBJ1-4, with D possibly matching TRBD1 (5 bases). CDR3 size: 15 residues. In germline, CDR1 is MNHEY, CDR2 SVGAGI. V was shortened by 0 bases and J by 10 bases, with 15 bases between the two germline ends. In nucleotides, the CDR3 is TGTGCCAGCAGTTACTCTGGACCCAGGGTTGGAAAACTGTTTTTT. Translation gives CASSYSGPRVGKLFF.

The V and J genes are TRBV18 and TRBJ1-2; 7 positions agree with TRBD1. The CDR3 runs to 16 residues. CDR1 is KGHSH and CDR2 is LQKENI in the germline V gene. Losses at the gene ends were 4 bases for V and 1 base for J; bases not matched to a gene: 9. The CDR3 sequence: CASSRNRGQNNYGYTF. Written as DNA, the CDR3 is TGTGCCAGCTCACGAAACCGGGGACAGAATAACTATGGCTACACCTTC.

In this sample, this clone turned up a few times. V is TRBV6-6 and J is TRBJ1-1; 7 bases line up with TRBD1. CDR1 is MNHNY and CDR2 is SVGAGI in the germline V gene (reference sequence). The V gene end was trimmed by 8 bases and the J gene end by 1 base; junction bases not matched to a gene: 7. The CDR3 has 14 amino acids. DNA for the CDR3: TGTGCCAGCGGGCCCGGGACAGCGAACACTGAAGCTTTCTTT. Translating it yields CASGPGTANTEAFF.

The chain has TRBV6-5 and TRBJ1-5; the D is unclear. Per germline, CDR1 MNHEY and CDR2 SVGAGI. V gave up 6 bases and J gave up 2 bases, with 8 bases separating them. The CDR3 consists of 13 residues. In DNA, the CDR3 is TGTGCCAGCAGAGCTCGAGGCAATCAGCCCCAGCATTTT. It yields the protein CASRARGNQPQHF.

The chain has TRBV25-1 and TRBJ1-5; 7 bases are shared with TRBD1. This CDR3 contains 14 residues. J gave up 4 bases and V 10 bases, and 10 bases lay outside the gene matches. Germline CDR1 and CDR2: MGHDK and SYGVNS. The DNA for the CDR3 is TGTGCCACCACCGGGACAGCTCCGAATCAGCCCCAGCATTTT. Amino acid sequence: CATTGTAPNQPQHF.

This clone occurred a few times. The CDR3 sequence: CASSPGTDRREAFF. The CDR3 DNA reads TGTGCCAGCAGCCCCGGGACAGATCGTAGGGAAGCTTTCTTT. The gene calls are TRBV7-9 and TRBJ1-1, with 7 nucleotides matching TRBD1. The germline V gene encodes CDR1 SEHNR and CDR2 FQNEAQ (reference sequence). J was trimmed by 8 bases and V by 5 bases; bases with no gene match: 11. This CDR3 spans 14 amino acids.

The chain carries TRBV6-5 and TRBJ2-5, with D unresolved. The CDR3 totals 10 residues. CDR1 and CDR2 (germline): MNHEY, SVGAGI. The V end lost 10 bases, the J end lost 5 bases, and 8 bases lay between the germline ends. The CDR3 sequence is CATTHETQYF. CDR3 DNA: TGTGCCACGACTCACGAGACCCAGTACTTC.

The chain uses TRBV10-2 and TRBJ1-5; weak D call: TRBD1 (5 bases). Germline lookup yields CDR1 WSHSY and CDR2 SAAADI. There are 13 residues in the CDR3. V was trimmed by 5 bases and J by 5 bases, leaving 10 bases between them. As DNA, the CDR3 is TGCGCCAGCAGTCACAGGCTGGATCAGCCCCAGCATTTT. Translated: CASSHRLDQPQHF.

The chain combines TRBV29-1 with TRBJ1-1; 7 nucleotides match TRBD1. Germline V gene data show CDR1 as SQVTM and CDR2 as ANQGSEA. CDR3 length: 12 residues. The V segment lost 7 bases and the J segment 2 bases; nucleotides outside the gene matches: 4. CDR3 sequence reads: CSARQGNTEAFF. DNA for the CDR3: TGCAGCGCCCGACAGGGTAACACTGAAGCTTTCTTT.

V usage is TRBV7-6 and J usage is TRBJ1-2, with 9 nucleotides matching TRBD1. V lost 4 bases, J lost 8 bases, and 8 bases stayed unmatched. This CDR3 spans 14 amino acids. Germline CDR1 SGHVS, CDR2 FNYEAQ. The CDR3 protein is CASSSRYRGHGYTF. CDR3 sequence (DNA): TGTGCCAGCAGCTCTAGATACAGGGGGCACGGCTACACCTTC.

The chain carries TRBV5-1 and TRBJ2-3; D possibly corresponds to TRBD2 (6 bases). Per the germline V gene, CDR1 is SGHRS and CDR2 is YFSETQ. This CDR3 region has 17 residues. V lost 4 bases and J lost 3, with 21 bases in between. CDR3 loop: CASSAPGWGGLTDTQYF. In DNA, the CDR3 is TGCGCCAGCAGCGCCCCCGGTTGGGGAGGTTTGACAGATACGCAGTATTTT.

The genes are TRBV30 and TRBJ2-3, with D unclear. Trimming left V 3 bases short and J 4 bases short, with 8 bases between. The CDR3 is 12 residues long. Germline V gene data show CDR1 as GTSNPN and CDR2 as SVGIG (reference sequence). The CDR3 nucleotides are TGTGCCTGGAGCCTACCACCAGATACGCAGTATTTT. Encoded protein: CAWSLPPDTQYF.

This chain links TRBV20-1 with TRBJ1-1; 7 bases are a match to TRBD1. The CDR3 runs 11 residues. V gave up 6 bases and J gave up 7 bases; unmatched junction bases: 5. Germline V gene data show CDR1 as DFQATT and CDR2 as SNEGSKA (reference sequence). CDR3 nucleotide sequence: TGCAGTGCGACCCGGGACAGTGAAGCTTTCTTT. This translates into CSATRDSEAFF.

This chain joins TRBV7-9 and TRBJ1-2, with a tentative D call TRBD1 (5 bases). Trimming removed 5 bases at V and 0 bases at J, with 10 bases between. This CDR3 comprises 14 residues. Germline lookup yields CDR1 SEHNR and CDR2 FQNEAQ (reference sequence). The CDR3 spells CASSQTDTNYGYTF. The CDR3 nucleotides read TGTGCCAGCAGCCAAACGGACACTAACTATGGCTACACCTTC.

The chain's CDR3 is CATSDSRVASTDTQYF. The CDR3 DNA reads TGTGCCACCAGTGATTCCCGTGTGGCTAGCACAGATACGCAGTATTTT. The chain recombines TRBV24-1 with TRBJ2-3; D is uncertain. The CDR3 extends over 16 amino acids. Trimming stripped 2 bases from V and 0 bases from J, with 11 bases between. Germline V gene lookup returns CDR1 KGHDR and CDR2 SFDVKD.

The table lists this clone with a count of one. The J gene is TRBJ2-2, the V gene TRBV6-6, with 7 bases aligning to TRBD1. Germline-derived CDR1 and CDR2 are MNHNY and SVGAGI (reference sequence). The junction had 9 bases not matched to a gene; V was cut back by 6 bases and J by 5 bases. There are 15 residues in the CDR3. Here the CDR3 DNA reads TGTGCCAGCAGCGACGGACAGGTCGGGACCGGGGAGCTGTTTTTT. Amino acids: CASSDGQVGTGELFF.

Written as DNA, the CDR3 is TGTGCCAGCACCCTCTTGAGCACAGATACGCAGTATTTT. Encoded protein: CASTLLSTDTQYF. The chain combines TRBV2 with TRBJ2-3; D is unclear. Trimming stripped 7 bases from V and 0 bases from J, with 8 bases between. The CDR3 has 13 residues. CDR1 is SNHLY, CDR2 FYNNEI, per germline.

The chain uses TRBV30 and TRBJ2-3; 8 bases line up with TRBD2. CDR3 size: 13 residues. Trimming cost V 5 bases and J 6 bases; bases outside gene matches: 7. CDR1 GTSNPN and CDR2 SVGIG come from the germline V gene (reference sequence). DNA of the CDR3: TGTGCCTGGGCCCGGGAGGGCGGGGATACGCAGTATTTT. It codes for CAWAREGGDTQYF. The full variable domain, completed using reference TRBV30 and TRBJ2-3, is SQTIHQWPATLVQPVGSPLSLECTVEGTSNPNLYWYRQAAGRGLQLLFYSVGIGQISSEVPQNLSASRPQDRQFILSSKKLLLSDSGFYLCAWAREGGDTQYFGPGTRLTVL.

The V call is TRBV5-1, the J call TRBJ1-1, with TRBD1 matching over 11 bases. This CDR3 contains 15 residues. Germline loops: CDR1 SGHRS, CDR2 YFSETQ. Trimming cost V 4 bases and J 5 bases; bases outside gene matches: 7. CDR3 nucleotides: TGCGCCAGCAGCGAACTCGGGACAGGGGGAACTGAAGCTTTCTTT. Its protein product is CASSELGTGGTEAFF.

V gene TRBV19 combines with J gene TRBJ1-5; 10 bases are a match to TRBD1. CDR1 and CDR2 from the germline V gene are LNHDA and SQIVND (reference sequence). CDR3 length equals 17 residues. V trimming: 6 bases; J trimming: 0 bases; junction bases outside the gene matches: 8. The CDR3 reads CASRVGTGAHSNQPQHF. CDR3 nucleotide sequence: TGTGCCAGTAGGGTGGGGACAGGGGCTCATAGCAATCAGCCCCAGCATTTT.

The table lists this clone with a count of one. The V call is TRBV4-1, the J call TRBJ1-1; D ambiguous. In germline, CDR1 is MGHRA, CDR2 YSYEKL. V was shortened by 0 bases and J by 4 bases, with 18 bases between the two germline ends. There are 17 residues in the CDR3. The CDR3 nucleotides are TGCGCCAGCAGCCAAGATCTGAGAAGGCTCGCGGGCACTGAAGCTTTCTTT. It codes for CASSQDLRRLAGTEAFF.

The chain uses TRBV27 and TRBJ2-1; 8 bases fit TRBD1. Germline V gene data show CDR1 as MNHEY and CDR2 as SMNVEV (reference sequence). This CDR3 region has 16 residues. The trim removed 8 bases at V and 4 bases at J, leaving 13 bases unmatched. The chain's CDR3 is CASSFLRTGRYNEQFF. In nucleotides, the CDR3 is TGTGCCAGCTCATTTCTCCGGACAGGGAGGTACAATGAGCAGTTCTTC.

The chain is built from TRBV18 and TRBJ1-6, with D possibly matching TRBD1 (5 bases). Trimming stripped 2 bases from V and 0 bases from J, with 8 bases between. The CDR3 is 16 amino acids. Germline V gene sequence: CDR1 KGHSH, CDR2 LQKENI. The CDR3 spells CASSPGASSYNSPLHF. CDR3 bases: TGTGCCAGCTCACCAGGGGCAAGCTCCTATAATTCACCCCTCCACTTT.

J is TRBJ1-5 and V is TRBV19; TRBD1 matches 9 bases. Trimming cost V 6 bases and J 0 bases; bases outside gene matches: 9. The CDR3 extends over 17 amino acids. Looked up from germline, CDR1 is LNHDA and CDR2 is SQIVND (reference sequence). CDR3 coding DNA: TGTGCCAGTAGCATACCGACAGGGGGTTATAGCAATCAGCCCCAGCATTTT. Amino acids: CASSIPTGGYSNQPQHF. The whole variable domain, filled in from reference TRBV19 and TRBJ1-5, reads DGGITQSPKYLFRKEGQNVTLSCEQNLNHDAMYWYRQDPGQGLRLIYYSQIVNDFQKGDIAEGYSVSREKKESFPLTVTSAQKNPTAFYLCASSIPTGGYSNQPQHFGDGTRLSIL.

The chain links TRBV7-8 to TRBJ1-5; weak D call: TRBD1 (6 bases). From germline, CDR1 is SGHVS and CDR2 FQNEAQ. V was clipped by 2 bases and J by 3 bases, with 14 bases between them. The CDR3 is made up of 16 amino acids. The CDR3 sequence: CASSLQGRPNNQPQHF. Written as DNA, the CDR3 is TGTGCCAGCAGCTTACAGGGGAGACCTAACAATCAGCCCCAGCATTTT.

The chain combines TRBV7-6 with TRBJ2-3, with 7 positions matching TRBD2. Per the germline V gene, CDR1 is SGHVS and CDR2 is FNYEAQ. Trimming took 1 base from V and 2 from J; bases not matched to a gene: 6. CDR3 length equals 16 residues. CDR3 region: CASSLEGAGVTDTQYF. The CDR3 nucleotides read TGTGCCAGCAGCTTAGAAGGCGCGGGGGTCACAGATACGCAGTATTTT.

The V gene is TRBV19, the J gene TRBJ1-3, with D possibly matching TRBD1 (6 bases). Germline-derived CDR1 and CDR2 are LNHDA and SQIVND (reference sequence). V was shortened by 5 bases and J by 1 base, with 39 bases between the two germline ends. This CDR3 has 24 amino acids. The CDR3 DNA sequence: TGTGCCAGTAGTCCCGGGGCCCCCTATGAGTGGGACACCGAACTATTCAGATCTGGAAACACCATATATTTT. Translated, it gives CASSPGAPYEWDTELFRSGNTIYF.

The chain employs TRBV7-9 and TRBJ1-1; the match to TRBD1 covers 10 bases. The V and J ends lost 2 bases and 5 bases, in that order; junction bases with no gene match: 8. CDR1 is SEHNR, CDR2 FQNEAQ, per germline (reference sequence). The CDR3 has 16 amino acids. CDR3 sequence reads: CASSLRQGALVTEAFF. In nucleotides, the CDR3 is TGTGCCAGCAGCTTAAGACAGGGGGCTTTAGTTACTGAAGCTTTCTTT.